Listed here is a single T cell receptor beta chain. What this receptor recognizes is not known. No base quality information exists; no much larger clone differs at one position. According to the germline V gene, CDR1 reads LGHNA and CDR2 reads YNFKEQ. V and J are truncated by 1 base and 2 bases respectively, leaving an intervening sequence of 12 bases. The CDR3 measures 15 amino acids from cysteine to phenylalanine. Left in the record is the CDR3 DNA by itself, 45 bases read in frame from the first base. One collaborating source in Seattle enrolled patients while the patients were actively infected and followed the patients over time throughout the course of disease. Whole blood was collected in K2EDTA tubes by collaborating institutions according to the institutions' own protocols. For TCRbeta analysis, collaborators shipped samples in one of three forms: frozen whole blood, isolated PBMCs, or DNA extracted from either of those sample types.

These data come from a study of blood T cell repertoires in COVID-19 (dated by TCRdb to 2018 to 2020). Describing the broader study: Samples from collaborators originated in the United States, Italy and Spain and spanned both the acute and convalescent phases of COVID-19. The repertoires were released in a freely available public database meant as a resource for research on the immune response to SARS-CoV-2. Samples came from the ongoing ImmuneRACE study (first 160 participants) plus 1,254 subjects from 6 global collaborators. Subjects who had been exposed to COVID-19, were actively infected with it, or had recovered from it provided the deeply sampled blood TCRbeta repertoires that made up the dataset. Sample metadata almost always included a de-identified subject ID, COVID-19 status, age in years and sex. HLA class I and class II types, where available, came from metadata supplied by the sample provider rather than from assay-based typing. The material from the prospective study consisted of cDNA or gDNA derived from T cells, B-cell-depleted T cells, or PBMCs. What the research found in general, with its limitations: The quantity of clinical and demographic metadata differed by source and by participant and was supplied without curation.

TCRbeta CDR3 regions were amplified from genomic DNA by means of the immunoSEQ Assay, a bias-controlled multiplex PCR. Per the original workflow: The number of nucleated cells in each sample was estimated by amplification of reference gene primers within the assay. To quantify the absolute abundance of each unique TCRbeta CDR3 rearrangement, sequence reads were collapsed and filtered. Productive Simpson clonality was computed per sample as the square root of Simpson's diversity index over productive rearrangements. Not all clones reach the TCRdb copy of this immuneACCESS table, which keeps in-frame sequences only. Checked studies attribute under half of the gap to unresolved V genes and leave the rest unexplained. V and J calls plus clone size are reproduced from that table; the DNA served to infer D and trimming. The sample records 400,000 to 450,000 clones, around 88% of which are singletons. Clones ranked in the top ten supply approximately 12% of the sample.

The clonotype comes from a woman in her forties or fifties with COVID-19, enrolled during active disease. The sequenced material came from peripheral blood. The V and J segments used are TRBV4-2 and TRBJ2-7; the D gene is perhaps TRBD1, on 5 matching bases. The DNA reads TGTGCCAGCAGCCAAGCCGCGTCAGGGCCCTACGAGCAGTACTTC. It is translated as CASSQAASGPYEQYF.